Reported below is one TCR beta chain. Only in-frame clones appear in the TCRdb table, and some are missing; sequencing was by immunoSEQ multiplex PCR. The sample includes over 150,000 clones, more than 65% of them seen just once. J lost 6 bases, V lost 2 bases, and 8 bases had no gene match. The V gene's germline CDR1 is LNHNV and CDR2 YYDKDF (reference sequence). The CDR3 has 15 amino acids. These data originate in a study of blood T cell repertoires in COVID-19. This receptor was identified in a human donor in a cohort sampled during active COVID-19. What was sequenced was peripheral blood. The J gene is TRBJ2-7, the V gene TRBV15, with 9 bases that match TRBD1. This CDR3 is CATSRQQGAQGEQYF. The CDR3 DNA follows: TGTGCCACCAGCAGACAACAGGGGGCGCAGGGCGAGCAGTACTTC. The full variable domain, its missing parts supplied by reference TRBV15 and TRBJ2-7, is DAMVIQNPRYQVTQFGKPVTLSCSQTLNHNVMYWYQQKSSQAPKLLFHYYDKDFNNEADTPDNFQSRRPNTSFCFLDIRSPGLGDTAMYLCATSRQQGAQGEQYFGPGTRLTVT.